A selection of T cell receptor beta chains follows, all from one sample in a study of regulatory T cells in long-lasting Graves disease. TCRdb re-derived calls from the multiplex PCR reads in MiXCR, one entry per CDR3 protein. The sample gives 390,000 or so distinct CDR3 sequences, approximately 12% of which show up once; 18% is in the top ten. These same data were also listed under a study on T cells in Graves' hyperthyroidism and ophthalmopathy.

This specimen consisted of peripheral blood mononuclear cells (PBMCs), obtained at new diagnosis, from a patient treated with antithyroid drugs. All receptors derive from a woman aged 18 to 35 with Graves disease. Both conserved end residues are part of each CDR3. The D gene is left open where the match is weak. Not all rows give a size; the values are once, few, many and, for expanded clones, a class.

TRBV19,NA,few,TRBJ2-1,CASASDSSYNEQFF,TGTGCCAGTGCCTCAGATAGCTCCTACAATGAGCAGTTCTTC
TRBV7-2,NA,many,TRBJ2-7,CASSLGGPISYEQYF,TGTGCCAGCAGCTTAGGAGGGCCGATCTCCTACGAGCAGTACTTC
TRBV6-1,NA,many,TRBJ1-5,CASTEGSSNQPQHF,TGTGCCAGCACCGAGGGGAGCAGCAATCAGCCCCAGCATTTT
TRBV28,NA,many,TRBJ1-2,CASSFGQYYGYTF,TGTGCCAGCAGTTTCGGCCAGTACTATGGCTACACCTTC
TRBV13,NA,few,TRBJ1-2,CASSPRRKGPGGYTF,TGTGCCAGCAGCCCCCGCCGGAAAGGTCCGGGCGGCTACACCTTC
TRBV7-9,NA,few,TRBJ1-3,CASSLISGDTIYF,TGTGCCAGCAGCTTAATCTCGGGGGACACCATATATTTT
TRBV4-1,NA,NA,TRBJ1-5,CASSLSGGMDQPQHF,TGCGCCAGCAGCCTAAGCGGAGGGATGGATCAGCCCCAGCATTTT
TRBV9,TRBD2,NA,TRBJ2-1,CASSVARSSGSLEGNEQFF,TGTGCCAGCAGCGTAGCCCGGTCTAGCGGGAGTCTCGAGGGAAATGAGCAGTTCTTC
TRBV20-1,TRBD1,many,TRBJ2-2,CSAQGVRSGELFF,TGCAGTGCTCAGGGGGTTCGGTCCGGGGAGCTGTTTTTT
TRBV15,NA,once,TRBJ2-7,CATSLRDDLIYEQYF,TGTGCCACCAGCCTACGGGATGATCTGATCTACGAGCAGTACTTC
TRBV2,TRBD1,many,TRBJ1-2,CASSQRTGWDRAFGYTF,TGTGCCAGCAGTCAACGGACCGGTTGGGACAGAGCGTTTGGCTACACCTTC
TRBV7-2,NA,NA,TRBJ1-2,CASSSWPPRDTAQTYGYTF,TGTGCCAGCAGCTCCTGGCCCCCCCGAGACACCGCCCAGACCTATGGCTACACCTTC
TRBV28,NA,many,TRBJ1-5,CASSSGLTQHF,TGTGCCAGCAGTTCGGGACTTACCCAGCATTTT
TRBV9,NA,few,TRBJ2-3,CASAAASATDTQYF,TGTGCCAGTGCGGCGGCGTCGGCCACAGATACGCAGTATTTT
TRBV14,TRBD2,few,TRBJ2-7,CASRPTSGSWYEQYF,TGTGCCAGCAGACCCACTAGCGGGAGTTGGTACGAGCAGTACTTC
TRBV27,NA,few,TRBJ1-2,CASSLEARIAYGYTF,TGTGCCAGCAGTTTGGAGGCCAGGATCGCCTATGGCTACACCTTC
TRBV27,TRBD1,many,TRBJ1-5,CASRPNLPGGSGNGQPQHF,TGTGCCAGCAGACCTAATCTACCAGGGGGCTCGGGGAATGGTCAGCCCCAGCATTTT
TRBV19,NA,NA,TRBJ1-1,CASSIMGRALLEAFF,TGTGCCAGTAGTATAATGGGCAGGGCACTTCTTGAAGCTTTCTTT
TRBV5-1,TRBD1,many,TRBJ1-2,CASSFLPTVLSGQGYGYTF,TGCGCCAGCAGCTTTTTGCCGACCGTTTTGTCCGGACAGGGTTATGGCTACACCTTC
TRBV9,TRBD1,many,TRBJ1-2,CASSTNRRQGGYGYTF,TGTGCCAGCAGCACCAACCGCCGACAGGGGGGCTATGGCTACACCTTC
TRBV19,NA,NA,TRBJ2-1,CASSIEGHNEQFF,TGTGCCAGTAGTATAGAAGGCCACAATGAGCAGTTCTTC
TRBV11-2,NA,many,TRBJ1-2,CASSLAFRGGYGYTF,TGTGCCAGCAGCTTAGCGTTCAGAGGGGGCTATGGCTACACCTTC
TRBV18,TRBD2,NA,TRBJ2-1,CASSPTQRGDNEQFF,TGTGCCAGCTCACCGACGCAGCGGGGGGACAATGAGCAGTTCTTC
TRBV20-1,TRBD2,many,TRBJ2-2,CSASGGADTGELFF,TGCAGTGCTAGCGGGGGGGCGGACACCGGGGAGCTGTTTTTT
TRBV12-3/TRBV12-4,NA,many,TRBJ1-1,CASSFTGGHTEAFF,TGTGCCAGCAGTTTTACTGGGGGGCACACTGAAGCTTTCTTT
TRBV5-1,NA,many,TRBJ1-1,CASSLVAGNGNTEAFF,TGCGCCAGCAGCTTGGTAGCTGGGAACGGGAACACTGAAGCTTTCTTT
TRBV20-1,NA,NA,TRBJ1-2,CSAGEARGVNYGYTF,TGCAGTGCTGGAGAGGCCCGGGGGGTTAACTATGGCTACACCTTC
TRBV20-1,NA,many,TRBJ2-1,CSASAQGVEQFF,TGCAGTGCTAGTGCACAGGGAGTTGAGCAGTTCTTC
TRBV7-2,TRBD1,many,TRBJ2-7,CASSRSWAYSGTGVYEQYF,TGTGCCAGCAGCAGATCTTGGGCCTATTCCGGGACAGGGGTTTACGAGCAGTACTTC
TRBV20-1,NA,many,TRBJ1-1,CSARGTHREAFF,TGCAGTGCTAGGGGGACACATCGCGAAGCTTTCTTT
TRBV20-1,NA,NA,TRBJ2-5,CSATKKGGRETQYF,TGCAGTGCGACTAAGAAGGGGGGTAGGGAGACCCAGTACTTC
TRBV29-1,NA,NA,TRBJ2-3,CSARGGGQTSTDTQYF,TGCAGCGCTCGAGGGGGGGGACAGACTAGCACAGATACGCAGTATTTT
TRBV12-3/TRBV12-4,NA,NA,TRBJ1-1,CASSGRQENTEAFF,TGTGCCAGCAGTGGGCGACAGGAGAACACTGAAGCTTTCTTT
TRBV7-2,TRBD1,many,TRBJ2-7,CASSSPPPGQGGSAYEQYF,TGTGCCAGCAGCTCACCTCCTCCGGGACAGGGAGGCTCTGCCTACGAGCAGTACTTC
TRBV2,NA,many,TRBJ1-2,CASSEWQGRYGYTF,TGTGCCAGCAGTGAGTGGCAGGGAAGGTATGGCTACACCTTC
TRBV7-9,NA,few,TRBJ1-2,CASSLILDTGYGYTF,TGTGCCAGCAGCTTAATTCTCGACACCGGCTATGGCTACACCTTC
TRBV28,NA,many,TRBJ1-1,CASSLRGYGYTEAFF,TGTGCCAGCAGTTTAAGGGGGTACGGGTACACTGAAGCTTTCTTT